One and the same sample provided the 20 T cell receptor beta chains below, sequenced in a study of blood T cells in healthy people across ages. Then a second PCR, running about 7 to 11 cycles, was carried out with a sample-barcoded 5' primer and a J-beta primer mix. TCRdb reanalysed the 5' RACE reads using MiXCR and keeps one entry per CDR3 protein. The sample holds about 600,000 distinct CDR3 sequences, roughly 48% seen once. The specimen sequenced was blood. Receptors were obtained from a man aged 80 or over in good health.

The chain employs TRBV2 and TRBJ2-1; D perhaps matches TRBD2 (7 bases). V dropped 4 bases and J dropped 9 bases, with 19 bases sitting between them. The CDR3 has 15 amino acids. Germline assignment: CDR1 SNHLY and CDR2 FYNNEI. CDR3: CASSVGGASRSEQFF. Here the CDR3 DNA reads TGTGCCAGCAGTGTGGGGGGGGCATCTAGGAGTGAGCAGTTCTTC.

The V gene is TRBV4-3, the J gene TRBJ2-3; TRBD2 matches 10 bases. The CDR3 has 17 amino acids. Losses at the gene ends were 1 base for V and 4 bases for J; bases not matched to a gene: 8. Germline V gene data show CDR1 as LGHNA and CDR2 as YSLEER. The CDR3: CASSQGSSGRGSDTQYF. The CDR3 DNA reads TGCGCCAGCAGCCAAGGGTCGAGCGGGAGGGGTTCAGATACGCAGTATTTT.

The chain recombines TRBV5-1 with TRBJ1-6, with D possibly being TRBD1 (5 bases). The CDR3 runs 18 residues. V gave up 1 base and J gave up 5 bases, with 19 bases separating them. Germline assignment: CDR1 SGHRS and CDR2 YFSETQ. CDR3 protein: CASSLFVSAGGDNSPLHF. In nucleotides, the CDR3 is TGCGCCAGCAGCTTGTTTGTCTCCGCAGGAGGGGATAATTCACCCCTCCACTTT. The full variable domain, with the rest looked up from reference TRBV5-1 and TRBJ1-6, is KAGVTQTPRYLIKTRGQQVTLSCSPISGHRSVSWYQQTPGQGLQFLFEYFSETQRNKGNFPGRFSGRQFSNSRSEMNVSTLELGDSALYLCASSLFVSAGGDNSPLHFGNGTRLTVT.

This clonotype was counted only a few times. The CDR3 here is CSANGRADYNEQFF. The CDR3 nucleotides read TGCAGTGCTAACGGACGAGCGGACTACAATGAGCAGTTCTTC. V and J are TRBV20-1 and TRBJ2-1; a weak D match, TRBD2 (5 bases). Germline V gives CDR1 DFQATT, CDR2 SNEGSKA (reference sequence). The CDR3 has 14 amino acids. V gave up 4 bases and J gave up 3 bases, with 13 bases separating them.

Only a few counts were recorded for this clonotype. This rearrangement joins TRBV6-1 to TRBJ1-2; D remains ambiguous. Germline assignment: CDR1 MNHNS and CDR2 SASEGT. This CDR3 region has 13 residues. V lost 5 bases and J 8 bases, leaving 15 bases between the germline ends. The CDR3 loop is CASSLTVLRGYTF. Written as DNA, the CDR3 is TGTGCCAGCAGTCTTACAGTATTGAGGGGCTACACCTTC.

This clonotype was counted only a few times. This chain links TRBV12-3 or TRBV12-4 with TRBJ2-5; 8 bases agree with TRBD2. This CDR3 spans 14 amino acids. V was pared by 6 bases and J by 1 base, with 4 bases of the junction left unmatched. The CDR3 DNA reads as TGTGCCAGCAGAATAGCGGGGCTCCAAGAGACCCAGTACTTC. Translation: CASRIAGLQETQYF.

This clonotype showed up just a few times. The rearrangement links TRBV28 to TRBJ2-7, with TRBD2 matching over 8 bases. CDR3 length equals 14 residues. The ends lost 6 bases at V and 2 bases at J; junction bases unmatched: 6. Looked up from germline, CDR1 is MDHEN and CDR2 is SYDVKM. Written as DNA, the CDR3 is TGTGCCAGCAGAAATAGAGCGGGGGCCTACGAGCAGTACTTC. Its translation: CASRNRAGAYEQYF.

J is TRBJ2-1 and V is TRBV6-5, with 8 nucleotides matching TRBD2. After removal of 0 bases from V and 4 bases from J, the junction contained 8 bases not matched to a gene. This CDR3 is built from 17 residues. CDR1 is MNHEY and CDR2 is SVGAGI in the germline V gene. This CDR3 reads CASSYSSGTRQYNEQFF. The CDR3 DNA reads TGTGCCAGCAGTTACTCGTCCGGGACTAGGCAATACAATGAGCAGTTCTTC.

This chain links TRBV7-3 with TRBJ2-3; the D is unclear. From germline, CDR1 is SGHTA and CDR2 FQGTGA. Between the trimmed V and J ends, which lost 5 bases and 0 bases, there was a span of 9 bases. The CDR3 is 14 residues long. CDR3 region: CASSVSTSTDTQYF. The CDR3 DNA sequence: TGTGCCAGCAGCGTCTCGACTAGCACAGATACGCAGTATTTT.

The chain employs TRBV12-3 or TRBV12-4 and TRBJ2-7; 12 nucleotides agree with TRBD2. V trimming: 4 bases; J trimming: 10 bases; junction bases outside the gene matches: 11. This CDR3 has 15 residues. DNA for the CDR3: TGTGCCAGCAGTTCTAGCGGGGGGGCGTACAATGAACAGTACTTC. Protein: CASSSSGGAYNEQYF.

This chain connects TRBV20-1 to TRBJ1-1; D ambiguous. Germline CDR1 and CDR2: DFQATT and SNEGSKA (reference sequence). This CDR3 has 13 residues. The V end was cut by 6 bases, the J end by 11 bases, with 22 bases between. The chain's CDR3 is CSANKPGLVGAFF. DNA for the CDR3: TGCAGTGCGAACAAGCCAGGTCTCGTGGGGGCTTTCTTT.

The chain couples TRBV20-1 to TRBJ1-2; TRBD1 matches at 8 bases. The germline CDR1 and CDR2 sequences are DFQATT and SNEGSKA (reference sequence). V lost 3 bases and J lost 8; bases outside the gene matches: 2. This CDR3 comprises 11 residues. CDR3 in amino acids: CSASPGGGYTF. CDR3 in DNA: TGCAGTGCTAGTCCAGGGGGCGGCTACACCTTC.

The genes are TRBV29-1 and TRBJ1-2; D call uncertain. Germline CDR1 SQVTM, CDR2 ANQGSEA. V was shortened by 0 bases and J by 6 bases, with 14 bases between the two germline ends. The CDR3 extends over 14 amino acids. The CDR3 nucleotides are TGCAGCGTTGAAGAAGGGCATACAAGGGATGGCTACACCTTC. Translating gives CSVEEGHTRDGYTF.

V usage is TRBV14 and J usage is TRBJ1-1, with D unresolved. CDR3 length equals 11 residues. The germline gives CDR1 SGHDN, CDR2 FVKESK. Trimming shortened V by 4 bases and J by 8 bases, and 8 bases separated the two germline ends. The CDR3 nucleotides are TGTGCCAGCAGCCGGATCGACGAAGCTTTCTTT. As protein: CASSRIDEAFF.

This sequence joins TRBV25-1 and TRBJ2-7; no clear D gene. This CDR3 spans 12 amino acids. Germline loops: CDR1 MGHDK, CDR2 SYGVNS. The V gene lost 4 bases and the J gene lost 3 bases, with 7 bases spanning the gap. In DNA, the CDR3 is TGTGCCAGCAGTGGGACGGTCTACGAGCAGTACTTC. Protein sequence: CASSGTVYEQYF.

This clonotype was found a few times. This chain uses TRBV7-9 with TRBJ2-5; 10 bases are a match to TRBD2. Germline CDR1 reads SEHNR; CDR2 reads FQNEAQ (reference sequence). The length of the CDR3 is 18 residues. J gave up 0 bases and V 3 bases, and 10 bases lay outside the gene matches. The chain's CDR3 is CASSFPLSLAGYQETQYF. The CDR3 nucleotides read TGTGCCAGCAGCTTCCCCCTTTCACTAGCGGGGTACCAAGAGACCCAGTACTTC.

The sample holds one count of this clonotype. A clone one base away is much larger, so this may be a read error. It is likely a read error, because the conserved phenylalanine at the end of the CDR3 is missing. The chain recombines TRBV7-3 with TRBJ2-1; TRBD2 matches 12 bases. Germline lookup yields CDR1 SGHTA and CDR2 FQGTGA. V was clipped by 5 bases and J by 6 bases; unmatched bases: 5. The CDR3 totals 15 residues. CDR3 DNA sequence: TGTGCCAGCAGCACGACTAGCGGGAGTGGCAATGAGCAGTTCGTC. It specifies CASSTTSGSGNEQFV.

This clonotype was observed many times. The CDR3 coding sequence is TGTGCCAGCAGGGTAGCTAGTTACGCGGCCCCCTACGAGCAGTACTTC. It codes for CASRVASYAAPYEQYF. The chain is built from TRBV6-5 and TRBJ2-7; no clear D. The germline V gene encodes CDR1 MNHEY and CDR2 SVGAGI. The V gene lost 6 bases and the J gene lost 2 bases, with 20 bases spanning the gap. CDR3 length: 16 residues.

The J gene is TRBJ1-2, the V gene TRBV5-1; D is ambiguous. The CDR3 contains 14 residues. Germline V gene sequence: CDR1 SGHRS, CDR2 YFSETQ. V lost 0 bases and J lost 8, with 14 bases in between. CDR3 DNA: TGCGCCAGCAGCTTGGTCCAGGCCCCGTCGGGCTACACCTTC. Translation gives CASSLVQAPSGYTF. The full variable domain, its missing parts supplied by reference TRBV5-1 and TRBJ1-2, is KAGVTQTPRYLIKTRGQQVTLSCSPISGHRSVSWYQQTPGQGLQFLFEYFSETQRNKGNFPGRFSGRQFSNSRSEMNVSTLELGDSALYLCASSLVQAPSGYTFGSGTRLTVV.

A word on this clonotype: One end of the junction is discordant with germline, which a read error may explain. This chain joins TRBV15 and TRBJ2-3; 9 nucleotides agree with TRBD2. The CDR3 consists of 16 residues. Germline V CDR1 and CDR2: LNHNV, YYDKDF (reference sequence). CDR3 region: CATSPDSGGSTDTQNF. The CDR3 coding sequence is TGTGCCACCAGCCCCGACAGCGGGGGGAGCACAGATACGCAGAATTTT.